The 21 T cell receptor beta chains reported below all come from one sample, sequenced in a study of regulatory T cells in long-lasting Graves disease. Time point specified: newly diagnosed GD, antithyroid drugs for less than 3 months. The TCR library was made from RNA extracted from PBMCs. Arm-PCR of CDR3 regions and iRepertoire HTBI primers were the basis on which TCR beta libraries were built. TCRdb called the multiplex PCR reads again in MiXCR, with one record for every CDR3 protein. This sample has some 410,000 distinct CDR3 sequences, with roughly 15% found just once. These data were also filed under a second study, of T cells in Graves' hyperthyroidism and ophthalmopathy.

The sample in question was peripheral blood mononuclear cells (PBMCs), obtained at new diagnosis, from a patient treated with antithyroid drugs. Receptor source: a woman aged 25 to 39 with Graves disease.

The sample holds a few counts of this clonotype. This chain uses TRBV18 with TRBJ2-5, with a tentative D call TRBD1 (6 bases). Germline V gene sequence: CDR1 KGHSH, CDR2 LQKENI. The CDR3 totals 14 residues. V was trimmed by 2 bases and J by 2 bases, leaving 9 bases between them. CDR3 nucleotide sequence: TGTGCCAGCTCACCAAGGGACACACAAGAGACCCAGTACTTC. Its translation: CASSPRDTQETQYF.

The J gene is TRBJ1-1, the V gene TRBV6-1; D is uncertain. Germline V CDR1 and CDR2: MNHNS, SASEGT. There are 11 residues in the CDR3. V was clipped by 8 bases and J by 6 bases, with 10 bases between them. CDR3 protein: CASEGMAEAFF. The CDR3 DNA reads TGTGCCAGCGAGGGAATGGCTGAAGCTTTCTTT.

This clonotype was seen at least ten times. This chain links TRBV6-1 with TRBJ2-2; 11 bases fit TRBD2. CDR3 length: 15 residues. Germline V lookup: CDR1 MNHNS, CDR2 SASEGT. V dropped 5 bases and J dropped 7; count of bases not matched to a gene: 6. The CDR3 bases are TGTGCCAGCAGTCGACTAGCGGGGAGCCGCGGGGAGCTGTTTTTT. Protein: CASSRLAGSRGELFF.

The chain couples TRBV4-3 to TRBJ2-6; the D is unclear. V was trimmed by 0 bases and J by 4 bases, leaving 4 bases between them. This CDR3 is built from 14 residues. The germline gives CDR1 LGHNA, CDR2 YSLEER. The DNA of the CDR3 is TGCGCCAGCAGCCAAGATCTCGGGGCCAACGTCCTGACTTTC. This sequence encodes CASSQDLGANVLTF.

The rearrangement joins TRBV2 to TRBJ2-1; D remains unclear. Trimming pared 6 bases from V and 5 bases from J, leaving 23 bases between. Germline CDR1 is SNHLY and CDR2 is FYNNEI. This CDR3 comprises 17 residues. CDR3 nucleotide sequence: TGTGCCAGCAGCCCAAGGGCGACAAGACGGCCCAACAATGAGCAGTTCTTC. Residues: CASSPRATRRPNNEQFF.

Ten or more counts support this clonotype. J is TRBJ1-5 and V is TRBV6-1; 9 bases align to TRBD1. Germline CDR1 reads MNHNS; CDR2 reads SASEGT. V lost 7 bases and J lost 6; bases outside the gene matches: 10. The CDR3 consists of 15 residues. Here the CDR3 DNA reads TGTGCCAGCAACTCCGGGACAGGGTCGGTTCAGCCCCAGCATTTT. Translating it yields CASNSGTGSVQPQHF.

As to this clonotype: With a much larger clone just one base away, this may be a read error. The rearrangement uses TRBV7-9 and TRBJ2-3; D remains ambiguous. The DNA matches TRBJ2-7 better at its end, which makes the J call doubtful. The length of the CDR3 is 13 residues. CDR1 is SEHNR, CDR2 FQNEAQ, per germline (reference sequence). The CDR3 DNA reads TGTACCAGCAGCCCCCCACGGACCTACGAGCAGTACTTC. The encoded protein is CTSSPPRTYEQYF.

This clonotype has at least ten counts. This rearrangement joins TRBV7-2 to TRBJ2-7; 9 positions agree with TRBD2. With 5 bases clipped from V and 0 bases from J, the junction kept 5 bases outside the gene matches. This CDR3 has 15 residues. Germline V lookup: CDR1 SGHTA, CDR2 FQGNSA. This chain's CDR3 is CASSVLAGISYEQYF. DNA for the CDR3: TGTGCCAGCAGCGTGCTAGCGGGGATCTCCTACGAGCAGTACTTC.

This chain connects TRBV5-1 to TRBJ2-3, with 7 nucleotides matching TRBD2. This CDR3 has 14 amino acids. V lost 9 bases, J lost 4 bases, and 11 bases stayed unmatched. Germline assignment: CDR1 SGHRS and CDR2 YFSETQ. The CDR3 spells CATSRGDRSDTQYF. The CDR3 coding sequence is TGCGCCACCTCTCGGGGGGACCGTTCAGATACGCAGTATTTT.

This chain connects TRBV6-2 or TRBV6-3 to TRBJ1-2; weak D call: TRBD1 (6 bases). The germline CDR1 and CDR2 sequences are MNHEY and SVGEGT. This CDR3 region has 14 residues. With 2 bases removed from V and 5 bases from J, the gap between germline ends came to 12 bases. CDR3 in amino acids: CASSYADRGYGYTF. The CDR3 region has the DNA TGTGCCAGCAGTTACGCGGACAGAGGATATGGCTACACCTTC.

This clonotype was seen at least ten times. The rearrangement uses TRBV6-2 or TRBV6-3 and TRBJ2-7; 7 bases are a match to TRBD1. In germline, CDR1 is MNHEY, CDR2 SVGEGT. Trimming cost V 0 bases and J 4 bases; bases outside gene matches: 3. The CDR3 is 14 residues long. The CDR3: CASSYSIRGYEQYF. CDR3 bases: TGTGCCAGCAGTTACTCTATCAGGGGGTACGAGCAGTACTTC.

There are many counts of this clonotype. The chain recombines TRBV6-2 or TRBV6-3 with TRBJ2-7, with D tentatively TRBD1 or TRBD2 (5 bases each). The CDR3 is made up of 16 amino acids. Germline CDR1 is MNHEY and CDR2 is SVGEGT. V was pared by 6 bases and J by 0 bases, with 18 bases between. The chain's CDR3 is CASSSSRGWGSYEQYF. In DNA, the CDR3 is TGTGCCAGCAGCTCCTCCCGGGGCTGGGGCTCCTACGAGCAGTACTTC.

This chain links TRBV5-1 with TRBJ2-1; perhaps TRBD1 as D (7 bases). The CDR3 spans 15 residues. Deletions cut 0 bases from V and 6 bases from J, with 13 bases between. Germline V gene sequence: CDR1 SGHRS, CDR2 YFSETQ. In DNA form, the CDR3 reads TGCGCCAGCAGCTTGGTGAGCCAGGGGGGCAATGAGCAGTTCTTC. Protein sequence: CASSLVSQGGNEQFF.

This clonotype has a count of ten or more. The V gene is TRBV28, the J gene TRBJ1-2; D gene unclear. This CDR3 region has 14 residues. Trimming left V 3 bases short and J 0 bases short, with 8 bases between. The germline V gene has CDR1 MDHEN and CDR2 SYDVKM. The CDR3 bases are TGTGCCAGCAGTTTGACACGATCTAACTATGGCTACACCTTC. Its translation: CASSLTRSNYGYTF.

This clonotype was counted ten times or more. The rearrangement uses TRBV11-2 and TRBJ2-7; TRBD2 agrees at 8 bases. This CDR3 is 14 amino acids long. V lost 9 bases to trimming and J lost 3 bases; unmatched junction nucleotides: 10. Per the germline V gene, CDR1 is SGHAT and CDR2 is FQNNGV. The CDR3, as DNA: TGTGCCAGTAGTTTCTTAGCGGGAAGCTACGAGCAGTACTTC. This gives the protein CASSFLAGSYEQYF.

This clonotype was seen many times. The CDR3 nucleotides read TGTGCCAGCAGTTCTCAGGGATTCGATTACAATGAGCAGTTCTTC. Its protein is CASSSQGFDYNEQFF. The chain carries TRBV28 and TRBJ2-1, with D maybe TRBD1 (5 bases). CDR1 is MDHEN and CDR2 is SYDVKM in the germline V gene. The germline V and J ends were trimmed by 4 bases and 4 bases, with 14 bases remaining between them. The CDR3 is 15 amino acids.

This clonotype was observed many times. The chain is built from TRBV7-2 and TRBJ1-1; D is undetermined. The CDR3 totals 12 residues. The V gene's germline CDR1 is SGHTA and CDR2 FQGNSA. V was pared by 0 bases and J by 7 bases, with 6 bases between. CDR3 loop: CASSLALGEAFF. CDR3 DNA sequence: TGTGCCAGCAGCTTAGCCCTGGGTGAAGCTTTCTTT.

Comment on this clonotype: A much larger clone differs by one base, so this may be a read error. The chain carries TRBV6-1 and TRBJ1-2; TRBD1 might be the D (6 bases). Germline loops: CDR1 MNHNS, CDR2 SASEGT. Deletions cut 5 bases from V and 0 bases from J, with 16 bases between. The CDR3 consists of 16 residues. CDR3: CASSHSARGPNYGYTF. Written as DNA, the CDR3 is TGTGCCAGCAGTCACTCTGCCAGGGGTCCTAACTATGGCTACACCTTC.

This clonotype occurred many times. The chain joins TRBV6-1 to TRBJ2-1; D is possibly TRBD1 (6 bases). Looked up from germline, CDR1 is MNHNS and CDR2 is SASEGT. Between the trimmed V and J ends, which lost 4 bases and 4 bases, there was a span of 17 bases. This CDR3 contains 16 residues. CDR3 region: CASSGFSNRAYNEQFF. In DNA form, the CDR3 reads TGTGCCAGCAGTGGCTTTTCAAACAGGGCGTACAATGAGCAGTTCTTC.

This clonotype appeared many times. V usage is TRBV7-9 and J usage is TRBJ2-5; 12 positions match TRBD2. CDR3 size: 17 residues. Losses at the gene ends were 5 bases for V and 5 bases for J; bases not matched to a gene: 12. Germline values: CDR1 SEHNR, CDR2 FQNEAQ (reference sequence). The CDR3 sequence: CASSPKRLAGARETQYF. CDR3 nucleotides: TGTGCCAGCAGCCCTAAACGACTAGCGGGGGCGAGGGAGACCCAGTACTTC.

The chain combines TRBV12-3 or TRBV12-4 with TRBJ2-1, with D unresolved. This CDR3 has 13 residues. V lost 5 bases, J lost 10 bases, and 15 bases lay in between. CDR3 amino acids: CASSTMIAGEQFF. The CDR3 DNA reads TGTGCCAGCAGTACAATGATAGCTGGGGAGCAGTTCTTC.